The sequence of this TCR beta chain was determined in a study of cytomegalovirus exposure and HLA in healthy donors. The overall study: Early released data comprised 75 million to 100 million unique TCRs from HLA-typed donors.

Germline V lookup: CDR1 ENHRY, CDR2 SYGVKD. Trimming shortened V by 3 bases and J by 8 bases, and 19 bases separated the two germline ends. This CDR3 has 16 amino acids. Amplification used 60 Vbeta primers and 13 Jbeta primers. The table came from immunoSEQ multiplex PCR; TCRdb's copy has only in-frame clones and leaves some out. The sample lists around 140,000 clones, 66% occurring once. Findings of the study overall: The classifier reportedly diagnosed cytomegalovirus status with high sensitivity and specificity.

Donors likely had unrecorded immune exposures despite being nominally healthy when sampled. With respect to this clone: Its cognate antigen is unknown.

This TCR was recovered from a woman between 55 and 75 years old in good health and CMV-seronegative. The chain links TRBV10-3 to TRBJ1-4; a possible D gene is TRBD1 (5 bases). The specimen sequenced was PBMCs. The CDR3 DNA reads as TGTGCCATCAGTGAAACGACAGCCATAATAGGGGAAAAACTGTTTTTT. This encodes CAISETTAIIGEKLFF.